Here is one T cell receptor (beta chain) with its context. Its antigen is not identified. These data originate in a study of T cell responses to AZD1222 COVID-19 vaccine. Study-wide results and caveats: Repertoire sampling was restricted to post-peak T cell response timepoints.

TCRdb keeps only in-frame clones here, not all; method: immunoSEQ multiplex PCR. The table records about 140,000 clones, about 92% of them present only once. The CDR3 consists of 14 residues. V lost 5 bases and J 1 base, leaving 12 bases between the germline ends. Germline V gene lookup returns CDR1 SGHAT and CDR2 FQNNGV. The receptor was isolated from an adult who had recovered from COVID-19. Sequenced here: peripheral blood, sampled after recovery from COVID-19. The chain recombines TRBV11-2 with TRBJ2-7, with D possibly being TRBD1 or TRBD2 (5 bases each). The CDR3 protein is CASSPSGGSYEQYF. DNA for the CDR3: TGTGCCAGCAGCCCCAGTGGGGGTTCCTACGAGCAGTACTTC. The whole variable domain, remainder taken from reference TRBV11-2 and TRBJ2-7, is EAGVAQSPRYKIIEKRQSVAFWCNPISGHATLYWYQQILGQGPKLLIQFQNNGVVDDSQLPKDRFSAERLKGVDSTLKIQPAKLEDSAVYLCASSPSGGSYEQYFGPGTRLTVT.